The clone carrying this T cell receptor (beta chain) was detected a few times. The antigen is undetermined. The sample comes from a study of T-cell reconstitution after alpha-beta-depleted transplantation in children. Study observations and caveats: Hyperexpanded clones declined; after one year, newly produced T cells mostly supplied diversity. Reportedly, roughly two months post-transplant, alpha-beta T cells arose from several hundred expanded graft clones. Surviving recipient T cells and thymic progenitors produced the high day-60 TCRbeta diversity seen in some patients.

A TCRbeta library incorporating unique molecular identifiers was prepared. Via MiXCR, TCRdb re-called the PCR reads, giving one row per CDR3 protein. This table has about 310,000 distinct CDR3 sequences, about a quarter appearing once. The CDR3 sequence is 15 residues long. Germline V gives CDR1 KGHSH, CDR2 LQKENI. The J segment lost 6 bases and the V segment lost 4 bases, leaving 8 bases of the junction unmatched. V and J are TRBV18 and TRBJ1-5, with TRBD1 identical over 8 bases. This TCR derives from a male patient under 18 who had a stem cell transplant for acute lymphoblastic leukemia, so the T cells may come from the graft donor. This specimen consisted of PBMCs, mostly from graft donor cells, obtained 180 days after TCRalphabeta/CD19-depleted stem cell transplant. Here the CDR3 reads CASSRSTGEGQPQHF. For the CDR3, the DNA is TGTGCCAGCTCACGATCGACAGGGGAAGGTCAGCCCCAGCATTTT.